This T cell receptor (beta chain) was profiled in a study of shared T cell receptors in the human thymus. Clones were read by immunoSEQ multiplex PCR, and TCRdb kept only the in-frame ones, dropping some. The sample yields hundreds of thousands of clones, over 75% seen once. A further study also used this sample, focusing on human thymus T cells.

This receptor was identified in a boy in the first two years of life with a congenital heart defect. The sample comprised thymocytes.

The CDR3 nucleotides are TGTGCCAGCAGCCCATTAGCGGGAGGGGACGGAGAGACCCAGTACTTC. This gives the protein CASSPLAGGDGETQYF. The gene calls are TRBV9 and TRBJ2-5; 11 bases map to TRBD2. Germline V gene sequence: CDR1 SGDLS, CDR2 YYNGEE. V was pared by 4 bases and J by 4 bases, with 9 bases of the junction left unmatched. The CDR3 loop spans 16 amino acids. The whole variable domain, filled in from reference TRBV9 and TRBJ2-5, reads DSGVTQTPKHLITATGQRVTLRCSPRSGDLSVYWYQQSLDQGLQFLIQYYNGEERAKGNILERFSAQQFPDLHSELNLSSLELGDSALYFCASSPLAGGDGETQYFGPGTRLLVL.